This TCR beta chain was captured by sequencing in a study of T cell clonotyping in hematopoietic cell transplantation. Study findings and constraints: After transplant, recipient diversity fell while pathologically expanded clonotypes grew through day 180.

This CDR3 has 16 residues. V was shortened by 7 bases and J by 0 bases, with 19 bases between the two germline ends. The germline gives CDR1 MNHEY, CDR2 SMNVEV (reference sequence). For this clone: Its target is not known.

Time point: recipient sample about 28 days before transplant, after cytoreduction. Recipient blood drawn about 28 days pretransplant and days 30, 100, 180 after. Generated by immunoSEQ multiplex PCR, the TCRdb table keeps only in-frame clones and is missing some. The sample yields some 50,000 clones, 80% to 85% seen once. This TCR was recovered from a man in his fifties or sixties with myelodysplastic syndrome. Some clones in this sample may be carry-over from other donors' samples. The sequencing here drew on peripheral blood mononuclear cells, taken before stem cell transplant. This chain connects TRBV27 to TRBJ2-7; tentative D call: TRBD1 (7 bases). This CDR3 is CASKGTAGQYSYEQYF. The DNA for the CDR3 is TGTGCCAGCAAAGGAACCGCGGGACAGTACTCCTACGAGCAGTACTTC.